What follows are 28 T cell receptor beta chains derived from one specimen sequenced in a study of T cell clonality in common variable immunodeficiency. Generated by immunoSEQ multiplex PCR, the TCRdb table keeps only in-frame clones and is missing some. There are more than 65,000 clones in the sample, none observed a single time. Sequencing was performed on peripheral blood mononuclear cells. The origin of the receptors is a person aged 18 to 75 in good health.

This clone was recorded many times. The observed sequence ends 3 residues before the CDR3 terminus, with the missing tail filled in from the germline J gene. The chain carries TRBV12-3 or TRBV12-4 and TRBJ2-6, with 8 bases identical to TRBD1. V shed 6 bases and J 0 bases; nucleotides not matched to a gene: 10. The length of the CDR3 is 18 residues. CDR3 protein: CASRGTGTGYSGANVLTF. The CDR3 DNA, read in part, is TGTGCCAGCAGGGGGACCGGGACAGGCTACTCTGGGGCCAACGTC.

There are many counts of this clone. The CDR3 end falls 3 residues outside the read, so it is completed with the germline J gene. V usage is TRBV6-2 or TRBV6-3 and J usage is TRBJ2-3; TRBD1 matches at 7 bases. From germline, CDR1 is MNHEY and CDR2 SVGEGT. The CDR3 has 14 residues. V was pared by 6 bases and J by 2 bases, with 5 bases of the junction left unmatched. This chain's CDR3 is CASSPGQFTDTQYF. Partial CDR3 DNA: TGTGCCAGCAGCCCGGGACAGTTCACAGATACG.

At least ten counts were recorded for this clone. The read gets to within 3 residues of the CDR3 end, and the germline J gene fills in the rest. The genes are TRBV7-6 and TRBJ2-2; 7 positions match TRBD2. CDR1 SGHVS and CDR2 FNYEAQ come from the germline V gene. The CDR3 is 15 amino acids. Unmatched junction bases numbered 9, after V lost 5 bases and J lost 6 bases. The CDR3 region is CASSPGLGGAGELFF. The CDR3 bases that were read are TGTGCCAGCAGCCCGGGGCTGGGGGGGGCCGGGGAG.

This clone was counted at least ten times. The read ends 3 residues before the CDR3 terminus; that terminus is restored from the germline J gene. This chain joins TRBV5-1 and TRBJ2-1; 13 nucleotides line up with TRBD2. CDR1 is SGHRS and CDR2 is YFSETQ in the germline V gene. This CDR3 spans 15 amino acids. V was clipped by 3 bases and J by 6 bases; unmatched bases: 3. CDR3 loop: CASSSWTSGSNEQFF. The sequenced CDR3 bases are TGCGCCAGCAGCTCCTGGACTAGCGGGAGCAATGAG.

This clone came up many times. Coverage ceases 3 residues before the CDR3 finishes, and the germline J gene fills in the end. J is TRBJ2-7 and V is TRBV20-1; no clear D gene. V was clipped by 7 bases and J by 2 bases, with 21 bases between them. Germline assignment: CDR1 DFQATT and CDR2 SNEGSKA (reference sequence). CDR3 size: 15 residues. This CDR3 reads CSVPDEKGVAYEQYF. The DNA read from the CDR3 is TGCAGTGTCCCCGACGAAAAGGGTGTTGCCTACGAG.

There are many counts of this clone. With the read ending 3 residues before the CDR3 end, the germline J gene is used to fill in that end. The chain employs TRBV19 and TRBJ1-4; 7 bases are shared with TRBD1. The CDR3 sequence is 17 residues long. The V gene's germline CDR1 is LNHDA and CDR2 SQIVND (reference sequence). The junction had 11 bases not matched to a gene; V was cut back by 7 bases and J by 0 bases. CDR3 DNA (partial): TGTGCCAGTACTAAAAGACAGGGACATGCAACTAATGAAAAA. Encoded protein: CASTKRQGHATNEK. The CDR3 as a whole reads CASTKRQGHATNEKLFF.

This clone was recorded a few times. The read is 3 residues too short to cover the CDR3 end, so that end is filled in from the germline J gene. J is TRBJ2-1 and V is TRBV10-2; 7 bases are shared with TRBD2. This CDR3 has 15 residues. Germline CDR1 and CDR2: WSHSY and SAAADI. V shed 3 bases and J 2 bases; nucleotides not matched to a gene: 4. The part of the CDR3 DNA that was read is TGCGCCAGCAGTGAAGTAGCGGGCACCTACAATGAG. This translates into CASSEVAGTYNE. In full, the CDR3 is CASSEVAGTYNEQFF.

This clone was observed many times. The read is 3 residues too short to cover the CDR3 end, so that end is filled in from the germline J gene. This sequence joins TRBV29-1 and TRBJ2-7, with 8 bases that match TRBD2. Unmatched junction bases numbered 14, after V lost 7 bases and J lost 3 bases. The CDR3 has 15 amino acids. Germline V gene lookup returns CDR1 SQVTM and CDR2 ANQGSEA. The part of the CDR3 DNA that was read is TGCAGCGCCCTCGGGGGGGCTACACCCCTCTACGAG. Translation: CSALGGATPLYE. The CDR3 in its entirety is CSALGGATPLYEQYF.

This clone was seen many times. The junction departs from germline at one end; a sequencing error may be responsible. The read gets to within 3 residues of the CDR3 end, and the germline J gene fills in the rest. The chain has TRBV7-3 and TRBJ2-3, with D possibly being TRBD2 (5 bases). The V gene's germline CDR1 is SGHTA and CDR2 FQGTGA. The CDR3 sequence is 15 residues long. The CDR3 bases that were read are TGTGCCCGCAGCTTCCTAGCTAGGACTCCAGATACG. Translating gives CARSFLARTPDT. The complete CDR3 protein is CARSFLARTPDTQYF.

The sample holds many counts of this clone. With the read ending 3 residues before the CDR3 end, the germline J gene is used to fill in that end. The chain joins TRBV7-2 to TRBJ2-1, with D possibly matching TRBD1 (6 bases). In germline, CDR1 is SGHTA, CDR2 FQGNSA. Trimming stripped 6 bases from V and 8 bases from J, with 14 bases between. The CDR3 runs 13 residues. The CDR3 sequence: CASRRGGQDEQFF. Incomplete CDR3 DNA: TGTGCCAGCAGGAGAGGGGGACAAGATGAG.

Ten or more counts support this clone. Sequencing ends 3 residues short of the CDR3 end; the germline J gene provides the rest. V usage is TRBV7-6 and J usage is TRBJ2-3; possible D gene TRBD2, 5 bases. The CDR3 totals 17 residues. Trimming removed 1 base from V and 0 bases from J, with 14 bases in between. The germline V gene has CDR1 SGHVS and CDR2 FNYEAQ. CDR3 amino acids: CASSLVASLGSTDTQYF. CDR3 bases read: TGTGCCAGCAGCTTAGTAGCGTCTTTAGGGAGCACAGATACG.

This clone was seen many times. The CDR3 extends 3 residues past the end of the read, so its final part is completed from the germline J gene. Other DNA sequences from this sample encode an identical CDR3 as well. The genes are TRBV9 and TRBJ2-3; no reliable D call. The germline gives CDR1 SGDLS, CDR2 YYNGEE. V shed 3 bases and J shed 0 bases, with 11 bases lying between them. The CDR3 totals 15 residues. Partial CDR3 DNA: TGTGCCAGCAGCGCCGCTACAGTGAGCACAGATACG. This gives the protein CASSAATVSTDT. The CDR3 in full is CASSAATVSTDTQYF.

This clone was counted at least ten times. Sequencing ends 3 residues short of the CDR3 end; the germline J gene provides the rest. The chain links TRBV28 to TRBJ1-1; D is perhaps TRBD1 (5 bases). This CDR3 is built from 10 residues. Per germline, CDR1 MDHEN and CDR2 SYDVKM. Between the trimmed V and J ends, which lost 8 bases and 6 bases, there was a span of 7 bases. CDR3 loop: CASRGSEAFF. Incomplete CDR3 DNA: TGTGCCAGCCGGGGGTCTGAA.

This clone appeared many times. A junction end diverges from the germline sequence, so it may reflect a read error. The observed sequence ends 3 residues before the CDR3 terminus, with the missing tail filled in from the germline J gene. V gene TRBV4-2 combines with J gene TRBJ2-7; 8 bases fit TRBD1. There are 14 residues in the CDR3. Germline values: CDR1 LGHNA, CDR2 YNFKEQ. The covered CDR3 bases are TGCGCCAGCAGTGCTGGGACAGGAGACTACGAG. Residues: CASSAGTGDYE. The entire CDR3 protein is CASSAGTGDYEQYF.

This clone was counted at least ten times. The sequenced fragment ends 3 residues before the CDR3 boundary, so the rest is inferred from the germline J gene. This chain joins TRBV30 and TRBJ2-1; 12 bases map to TRBD2. V shed 0 bases, J shed 9 bases, and the junction held 3 bases outside the gene matches. Germline V lookup: CDR1 GTSNPN, CDR2 SVGIG (reference sequence). The CDR3 covers 14 residues. CDR3 loop: CAWSVLAGGGEQFF. The sequenced part of the CDR3 DNA is TGTGCCTGGAGTGTACTAGCGGGAGGTGGTGAG. Together with reference TRBV30 and TRBJ2-1, the CDR3 gives the full variable domain: SQTIHQWPATLVQPVGSPLSLECTVEGTSNPNLYWYRQAAGRGLQLLFYSVGIGQISSEVPQNLSASRPQDRQFILSSKKLLLSDSGFYLCAWSVLAGGGEQFFGPGTRLTVL.

This clone was counted many times. The DNA ends 3 residues before the CDR3 does, and the rest of the CDR3 is filled in from the germline J gene. The J gene is TRBJ1-4, the V gene TRBV28, with D tentatively TRBD1 (6 bases). The CDR3 extends over 17 amino acids. V lost 5 bases and J lost 0, with 16 bases in between. In germline, CDR1 is MDHEN, CDR2 SYDVKM. CDR3 sequence reads: CASSGPGAGATNEKLFF. The sequenced CDR3 bases are TGTGCCAGCAGTGGGCCAGGGGCAGGTGCAACTAATGAAAAA.

Many counts were recorded for this clone. The CDR3 DNA, read in part, is TGCGCCAGCGAGGGGTGGGTCACAGATACG. It translates to CASEGWVTDT. The full CDR3 sequence reads CASEGWVTDTQYF. The rearrangement links TRBV10-1 to TRBJ2-3; D may match TRBD1 or TRBD2 (5 bases each). The read terminates 3 residues before the CDR3 end, so the remaining end is supplied by the germline J gene. V was pared by 8 bases and J by 2 bases, with 11 bases between. Germline assignment: CDR1 WNHNN and CDR2 SYGVQD (reference sequence). The CDR3 is 13 amino acids.

This clone has a count of ten or more. The read comes to an end 3 residues before the CDR3 does, leaving the germline J gene to fill in the end. The chain recombines TRBV6-2 or TRBV6-3 with TRBJ2-1; 9 bases fit TRBD1. The length of the CDR3 is 15 residues. Germline loops: CDR1 MNHEY, CDR2 SVGEGT. V lost 4 bases, J lost 3 bases, and 4 bases stayed unmatched. CDR3 loop: CASSWTGVLYNEQFF. The part of the CDR3 DNA that was read is TGTGCCAGCAGTTGGACAGGGGTCCTCTACAATGAG.

The table lists this clone with many counts. The CDR3 goes on 3 residues after the read ends, and that part is filled in from the germline J gene. This chain connects TRBV5-1 to TRBJ2-3; 12 nucleotides match TRBD1. This CDR3 spans 22 amino acids. Germline CDR1 reads SGHRS; CDR2 reads YFSETQ. V shed 0 bases, J shed 2 bases, and the junction held 19 bases outside the gene matches. The DNA read from the CDR3 is TGCGCCAGCAGCTTGGCGCGTCCCGGGACAGGGGGCATGAGAGGACCCACAGATACG. This translates into CASSLARPGTGGMRGPTDT. The CDR3 reads in full as CASSLARPGTGGMRGPTDTQYF. Supplemented by reference TRBV5-1 and TRBJ2-3, the full variable domain reads KAGVTQTPRYLIKTRGQQVTLSCSPISGHRSVSWYQQTPGQGLQFLFEYFSETQRNKGNFPGRFSGRQFSNSRSEMNVSTLELGDSALYLCASSLARPGTGGMRGPTDTQYFGPGTRLTVL.

On this clone itself: Sequencing ends 3 residues short of the CDR3 end; the germline J gene provides the rest. This chain joins TRBV11-1 and TRBJ2-5; D gene unclear. CDR3 length: 13 residues. Germline lookup yields CDR1 SGHAT and CDR2 FQDESV (reference sequence). Trimming took off 6 bases at V and 2 bases at J, with 10 bases between the two ends. The CDR3 bases that were read are TGTGCCAGCAGACCTAACGGGCAAGAGACC. This gives the protein CASRPNGQET. The CDR3 in full is CASRPNGQETQYF.

Ten or more counts support this clone. The CDR3 is cut off 3 residues early in the read; its end comes from the germline J gene. The chain employs TRBV7-1 and TRBJ2-3, with TRBD2 identical over 10 bases. Being an ORF, TRBV7-1 has a function that is uncertain. The CDR3 has 20 residues. V shed 2 bases and J 0 bases; nucleotides not matched to a gene: 14. CDR3 sequence: CASSSKRHSAGGQSTDTQYF. The sequenced CDR3 bases are TGTGCCAGCAGCTCAAAACGACACTCAGCGGGAGGGCAAAGCACAGATACG.

This clone was detected many times. At one of its ends the junction is not consistent with the germline gene, which may arise from a read error. The read gets to within 3 residues of the CDR3 end, and the germline J gene fills in the rest. This chain uses TRBV4-2 with TRBJ1-2, with D possibly TRBD1 on 5 matching bases. Per the germline V gene, CDR1 is LGHNA and CDR2 is YNFKEQ. This CDR3 region has 14 residues. CDR3 bases read: TGCGCCAGCAGCGTTGCACGACAGAACTATGGC. It encodes CASSVARQNYG. From start to end, the CDR3 is CASSVARQNYGYTF.

This clone was seen ten or more times. Sequencing ends 3 residues short of the CDR3 end; the germline J gene provides the rest. The rearrangement joins TRBV19 to TRBJ2-7, with 7 bases that match TRBD1. CDR1 and CDR2 (germline): LNHDA, SQIVND (reference sequence). The CDR3 has 13 amino acids. V lost 9 bases and J lost 3; bases outside the gene matches: 8. The sequenced part of the CDR3 DNA is TGTGCCAGCTCAAGAGGACAGGTCTACGAG. It encodes CASSRGQVYE. In full, the CDR3 reads CASSRGQVYEQYF. The complete variable domain, with remaining parts taken from reference TRBV19 and TRBJ2-7, reads DGGITQSPKYLFRKEGQNVTLSCEQNLNHDAMYWYRQDPGQGLRLIYYSQIVNDFQKGDIAEGYSVSREKKESFPLTVTSAQKNPTAFYLCASSRGQVYEQYFGPGTRLTVT.

This clone was seen repeatedly, ten times or more. The read ends 3 residues shy of where the CDR3 ends; the end is completed using the germline J gene. The V call is TRBV28, the J call TRBJ2-7, with 9 positions matching TRBD1. The CDR3 is 16 residues long. The germline V gene encodes CDR1 MDHEN and CDR2 SYDVKM. The junction had 6 bases not matched to a gene; V was cut back by 2 bases and J by 1 base. The CDR3: CASSLVSDRGSYEQYF. The CDR3 bases that were read are TGTGCCAGCAGTTTAGTTTCGGACAGGGGTTCCTACGAG.

As for this clone: The CDR3 end falls 3 residues outside the read, so it is completed with the germline J gene. This rearrangement joins TRBV2 to TRBJ1-1; TRBD1 matches at 10 bases. Trimming removed 4 bases from V and 5 bases from J; junction bases left unmatched: 4. This CDR3 is built from 14 residues. CDR1 is SNHLY, CDR2 FYNNEI, per germline. The CDR3 region is CASSGRQGATEAFF. The sequenced part of the CDR3 DNA is TGTGCCAGCAGTGGACGACAGGGGGCGACTGAA.

This clone was observed a few times. The read ends 3 residues shy of where the CDR3 ends; the end is completed using the germline J gene. J is TRBJ2-7 and V is TRBV20-1, with TRBD2 identical over 10 bases. Germline trimming cut 3 bases from V and 4 bases from J; bases unmatched to any gene: 9. The CDR3 extends over 15 amino acids. Germline loops: CDR1 DFQATT, CDR2 SNEGSKA (reference sequence). The CDR3 loop reads CSARLLAGVGYEQYF. CDR3 DNA, as far as it was read: TGCAGTGCTAGGCTGCTAGCGGGAGTAGGGTACGAG.

This clone appeared many times. With the read ending 3 residues before the CDR3 end, the germline J gene is used to fill in that end. V usage is TRBV20-1 and J usage is TRBJ2-1, with TRBD1 identical over 9 bases. V was pared by 6 bases and J by 9 bases, with 12 bases of the junction left unmatched. The CDR3 has 14 residues. From germline, CDR1 is DFQATT and CDR2 SNEGSKA (reference sequence). The CDR3 bases that were read are TGCAGTGCCAAACCGGGACAGGGATCAAGTGAG. Its translation is CSAKPGQGSSE. The CDR3 in its entirety is CSAKPGQGSSEQFF.

This clone was detected ten times or more. The read comes to an end 3 residues before the CDR3 does, leaving the germline J gene to fill in the end. The V and J genes are TRBV19 and TRBJ2-1; D unclear. From germline, CDR1 is LNHDA and CDR2 SQIVND (reference sequence). The CDR3 totals 14 residues. Trimming pared 5 bases from V and 2 bases from J, leaving 10 bases between. The CDR3 spells CASSQAVPYNEQFF. The CDR3 DNA, read in part, is TGTGCCAGTAGTCAGGCAGTCCCCTACAATGAG.